This passage covers 30 T cell receptor beta chains from one sample sequenced in a study of OX40 agonist ivuxolimab in advanced cancers. Only in-frame clones appear in the TCRdb table, and some are missing; sequencing was by immunoSEQ multiplex PCR. This sample has 20,000 to 25,000 clones, with more than 75% found just once. Sample: CD4+ or CD8+ T cells sorted from blood, taken in a trial of the OX40 agonist ivuxolimab. These receptors came from an adult with an advanced solid tumor such as melanoma, head and neck, liver or kidney cancer.

The rearrangement uses TRBV13 and TRBJ2-3; TRBD2 agrees at 9 bases. Germline V gives CDR1 PRHDT, CDR2 FYEKMQ (reference sequence). This CDR3 has 14 amino acids. The junction had 1 base not matched to a gene; V was cut back by 4 bases and J by 2 bases. This CDR3 is CASSSGLATDTQYF. DNA for the CDR3: TGTGCCAGCAGCTCGGGACTAGCCACAGATACGCAGTATTTT.

The chain uses TRBV6-6 and TRBJ1-2, with 11 bases matching TRBD1. V was clipped by 5 bases and J by 3 bases; unmatched bases: 8. Germline-derived CDR1 and CDR2 are MNHNY and SVGAGI (reference sequence). This CDR3 spans 16 amino acids. The CDR3 is CASSLIPGQGDYGYTF. In DNA, the CDR3 is TGTGCCAGCAGTCTAATTCCGGGACAGGGGGACTATGGCTACACCTTC.

In nucleotides, the CDR3 is TGTGCCAGCAGTTTCGACTCTGGGGCCAACGTCCTGACTTTC. It yields the protein CASSFDSGANVLTF. J is TRBJ2-6 and V is TRBV6-5, with D uncertain. CDR1 and CDR2 (germline): MNHEY, SVGAGI. The CDR3 totals 14 residues. Trimming took off 4 bases at V and 0 bases at J, with 4 bases between the two ends.

This rearrangement joins TRBV9 to TRBJ1-2; perhaps TRBD1 as D (5 bases). V lost 4 bases to trimming and J lost 2 bases, with 15 bases between them. This CDR3 has 15 residues. Germline V lookup: CDR1 SGDLS, CDR2 YYNGEE. CDR3 sequence (DNA): TGTGCCAGCAGCCCGGGACCGGCGTGGAACTATGGCTACACCTTC. Translated: CASSPGPAWNYGYTF.

This chain's CDR3 is CASSRKAGGLAGELFF. CDR3 coding DNA: TGCGCCAGCAGCAGGAAAGCGGGGGGCCTGGCCGGGGAGCTGTTTTTT. The chain recombines TRBV5-1 with TRBJ2-2, with 9 bases aligning to TRBD2. This CDR3 is 16 amino acids long. Germline-derived CDR1 and CDR2 are SGHRS and YFSETQ. Germline trimming cut 4 bases from V and 6 bases from J; bases unmatched to any gene: 10.

V usage is TRBV13 and J usage is TRBJ2-1, with unresolved D. The CDR3 sequence is 11 residues long. Trimming removed 4 bases at V and 10 bases at J, with 8 bases between. CDR1 and CDR2 (germline): PRHDT, FYEKMQ (reference sequence). CDR3 in amino acids: CASSSRREQFF. The CDR3 DNA is TGTGCCAGCAGCTCTCGCAGGGAGCAGTTCTTC.

The V gene is TRBV10-3, the J gene TRBJ2-1, with TRBD2 as a possible D gene (6 bases). Trimming left V 7 bases short and J 0 bases short, with 10 bases between. Germline CDR1 reads ENHRY; CDR2 reads SYGVKD. The CDR3 contains 14 residues. The CDR3 loop is CAITNSGSYNEQFF. CDR3 DNA: TGTGCCATCACTAATAGCGGCTCCTACAATGAGCAGTTCTTC.

The chain combines TRBV4-1 with TRBJ2-7; the D call may be TRBD1 or TRBD2 (5 bases each). This CDR3 spans 14 amino acids. Per germline, CDR1 MGHRA and CDR2 YSYEKL. Trimming removed 0 bases at V and 5 bases at J, with 11 bases between. The CDR3 sequence is CASSQDRDQDEQYF. CDR3 bases: TGCGCCAGCAGCCAAGATCGGGACCAAGACGAGCAGTACTTC.

V usage is TRBV5-6 and J usage is TRBJ1-2; no reliable D call. CDR1 and CDR2 (germline): SGHDT, YYEEEE. V was clipped by 0 bases and J by 8 bases, with 8 bases between them. This CDR3 contains 12 residues. The DNA of the CDR3 is TGTGCCAGCAGCTTGGATGTGCGCGGCTACACCTTC. It codes for CASSLDVRGYTF.

The CDR3 DNA reads as TGCGCCAGCAGCTTGGCAGGGACGTTGGGGGAGACCCAGTACTTC. It encodes CASSLAGTLGETQYF. This chain links TRBV5-1 with TRBJ2-5; D may correspond to TRBD1 or TRBD2 (5 bases each). CDR3 length equals 15 residues. CDR1 and CDR2 (germline): SGHRS, YFSETQ. The V and J ends lost 0 bases and 5 bases respectively, with 14 bases between them.

This clone was seen once. V gene TRBV2 combines with J gene TRBJ1-2; the D is unclear. The CDR3 totals 14 residues. V lost 7 bases, J lost 3 bases, and 15 bases lay in between. Germline loops: CDR1 SNHLY, CDR2 FYNNEI. CDR3 in DNA: TGTGCCAGCACCCCGGCGGGCAGGTACTATGGCTACACCTTC. Translated, it gives CASTPAGRYYGYTF.

The CDR3 is CASRGTGFPHEQYF. The CDR3 bases are TGTGCCAGCAGGGGGACAGGGTTTCCCCACGAGCAGTACTTC. This chain uses TRBV2 with TRBJ2-7; 9 nucleotides line up with TRBD1. The CDR3 is 14 residues long. CDR1 is SNHLY, CDR2 FYNNEI, per germline. The trim removed 6 bases at V and 5 bases at J, leaving 8 bases unmatched.

The CDR3 region is CASSLSQGNEQFF. CDR3 sequence (DNA): TGTGCCAGCAGTTTATCTCAGGGGAATGAGCAGTTCTTC. The rearrangement links TRBV27 to TRBJ2-1; a possible D gene is TRBD1 (6 bases). The CDR3 spans 13 residues. V lost 0 bases and J 7 bases, leaving 7 bases between the germline ends. The germline V gene has CDR1 MNHEY and CDR2 SMNVEV (reference sequence).

This chain connects TRBV6-1 to TRBJ1-2; weak D call: TRBD1 (5 bases). The CDR3 sequence is 17 residues long. Germline V gene sequence: CDR1 MNHNS, CDR2 SASEGT. Trimming stripped 2 bases from V and 8 bases from J, with 24 bases between. The CDR3 coding sequence is TGTGCCAGCAGTGAACTAACACGCCTGGACATAGATATGGGCTACACCTTC. It translates to CASSELTRLDIDMGYTF.

The chain joins TRBV29-1 to TRBJ2-7, with a weak D call TRBD1 (5 bases). Looked up from germline, CDR1 is SQVTM and CDR2 is ANQGSEA. Deletions cut 0 bases from V and 3 bases from J, with 15 bases between. The length of the CDR3 is 15 residues. The CDR3 loop is CSVEDGDRGNYEQYF. The CDR3 bases are TGCAGCGTTGAAGATGGAGATAGGGGCAACTACGAGCAGTACTTC.

This clone was detected only a few times. The V gene is TRBV7-8, the J gene TRBJ2-1; D may be TRBD1 (7 bases). V gave up 5 bases and J gave up 2 bases, with 10 bases separating them. Germline V CDR1 and CDR2: SGHVS, FQNEAQ. The CDR3 totals 14 residues. As DNA, the CDR3 is TGTGCCAGCAGCGCGGGACAGCCCTACAATGAGCAGTTCTTC. Amino acid sequence: CASSAGQPYNEQFF.

V is TRBV7-6 and J is TRBJ2-7; D is ambiguous. This CDR3 has 13 residues. Germline-derived CDR1 and CDR2 are SGHVS and FNYEAQ. V lost 1 base, J lost 3 bases, and 7 bases lay in between. CDR3 loop: CASSLGADYEQYF. The CDR3 DNA sequence: TGTGCCAGCAGCTTAGGGGCAGACTACGAGCAGTACTTC.

This clone has only one observation. J is TRBJ1-5 and V is TRBV30, with 9 bases aligning to TRBD1. CDR1 and CDR2 from the germline V gene are GTSNPN and SVGIG (reference sequence). This CDR3 is built from 14 residues. V gave up 2 bases and J gave up 5 bases; unmatched junction bases: 4. CDR3: CAWSPGQGYQPQHF. As DNA, the CDR3 is TGTGCCTGGAGTCCGGGACAGGGCTATCAGCCCCAGCATTTT.

This clone showed up just once. The chain is built from TRBV19 and TRBJ2-5; D is possibly TRBD2 (5 bases). V was cut by 3 bases and J by 3 bases, with 8 bases left in between. Per germline, CDR1 LNHDA and CDR2 SQIVND (reference sequence). The CDR3 loop spans 13 amino acids. The CDR3 reads CASSMDWEETQYF. CDR3 nucleotide sequence: TGTGCCAGTAGTATGGACTGGGAAGAGACCCAGTACTTC.

The V and J genes are TRBV7-3 and TRBJ1-1; no firm D call. V was shortened by 2 bases and J by 3 bases, with 7 bases between the two germline ends. CDR1 is SGHTA and CDR2 is FQGTGA in the germline V gene. The CDR3 sequence is 13 residues long. This CDR3 is CASSLDKYTEAFF. In DNA form, the CDR3 reads TGTGCCAGCAGCTTAGACAAGTACACTGAAGCTTTCTTT.

The chain is built from TRBV4-1 and TRBJ2-2, with 9 bases lining up with TRBD1. This CDR3 spans 16 amino acids. CDR1 MGHRA and CDR2 YSYEKL come from the germline V gene. V trimming: 2 bases; J trimming: 1 base; junction bases outside the gene matches: 2. The CDR3 protein is CASSQSDRGNTGELFF. The DNA of the CDR3 is TGCGCCAGCAGCCAATCGGACAGGGGGAACACCGGGGAGCTGTTTTTT.

This clone rates as medium-sized. This chain connects TRBV19 to TRBJ1-5, with D maybe TRBD1 (6 bases). Germline assignment: CDR1 LNHDA and CDR2 SQIVND (reference sequence). The CDR3 has 15 amino acids. V lost 1 base and J 3 bases, leaving 10 bases between the germline ends. The CDR3, as DNA: TGTGCCAGTAGTATAGGGACAGCCGACAATCAGCCCCAGCATTTT. Translation: CASSIGTADNQPQHF.

The chain carries TRBV19 and TRBJ2-3; the match to TRBD2 covers 7 bases. The junction had 4 bases not matched to a gene; V was cut back by 4 bases and J by 3 bases. This CDR3 is built from 14 residues. Germline lookup yields CDR1 LNHDA and CDR2 SQIVND (reference sequence). CDR3 protein: CASSRGGRTDTQYF. The CDR3 DNA is TGTGCCAGTAGTAGGGGGGGTAGGACAGATACGCAGTATTTT.

This clone was counted a single time. The rearrangement joins TRBV15 to TRBJ2-1; perhaps TRBD2 as D (6 bases). CDR1 is LNHNV, CDR2 YYDKDF, per germline (reference sequence). V lost 5 bases, J lost 2 bases, and 16 bases lay in between. The CDR3 is made up of 16 amino acids. Written as DNA, the CDR3 is TGTGCCACCAGCGGATTGGGCGGGGTTGCCTACAATGAGCAGTTCTTC. This sequence encodes CATSGLGGVAYNEQFF.

The chain uses TRBV4-1 and TRBJ1-1; D unresolved. The germline V gene has CDR1 MGHRA and CDR2 YSYEKL. Trimming stripped 4 bases from V and 3 bases from J, with 18 bases between. The CDR3 length is 16 residues. CDR3 region: CASSPSAYPSDTEAFF. CDR3 sequence (DNA): TGCGCCAGCAGCCCATCCGCATACCCATCAGACACTGAAGCTTTCTTT.

The CDR3 DNA reads as TGCGCCAGCAGCCAAGAATTCGCCCTGGGCGCTGAAGCTTTCTTT. This translates into CASSQEFALGAEAFF. The V and J genes are TRBV4-1 and TRBJ1-1; D gene ambiguous. From germline, CDR1 is MGHRA and CDR2 YSYEKL. Trimming cost V 0 bases and J 6 bases, with 14 bases left between them. The CDR3 extends over 15 amino acids.

The chain joins TRBV5-4 to TRBJ2-7; 7 nucleotides align to TRBD1. Unmatched junction bases numbered 5, after V lost 4 bases and J lost 1 base. This CDR3 region has 14 residues. Germline loops: CDR1 SGHNT, CDR2 YYREEE (reference sequence). This CDR3 is CASSHAGGSYEQYF. The CDR3 DNA is TGTGCCAGCAGCCATGCAGGGGGATCCTACGAGCAGTACTTC. The full variable domain, completed using reference TRBV5-4 and TRBJ2-7, is ETGVTQSPTHLIKTRGQQVTLRCSSQSGHNTVSWYQQALGQGPQFIFQYYREEENGRGNFPPRFSGLQFPNYSSELNVNALELDDSALYLCASSHAGGSYEQYFGPGTRLTVT.

This clone occurred once. The chain joins TRBV19 to TRBJ1-1; D is undetermined. Trimming removed 6 bases from V and 4 bases from J, with 12 bases in between. The germline V gene has CDR1 LNHDA and CDR2 SQIVND (reference sequence). The CDR3 runs 13 residues. CDR3: CASSYIHGTEAFF. The CDR3 DNA follows: TGTGCCAGTAGCTACATCCATGGCACTGAAGCTTTCTTT.

This clone has only a few counts. This chain connects TRBV6-1 to TRBJ1-1; 8 nucleotides agree with TRBD1. CDR3 length equals 14 residues. The trim removed 5 bases at V and 1 base at J, leaving 3 bases unmatched. Germline V lookup: CDR1 MNHNS, CDR2 SASEGT. CDR3 residues: CASSSQGENTEAFF. The CDR3 nucleotides are TGTGCCAGCAGTTCACAGGGGGAGAACACTGAAGCTTTCTTT.

The chain has TRBV10-3 and TRBJ2-3; the match to TRBD1 covers 7 bases. Germline V CDR1 and CDR2: ENHRY, SYGVKD. The CDR3 contains 15 residues. The V segment lost 3 bases and the J segment 2 bases; nucleotides outside the gene matches: 5. Here the CDR3 DNA reads TGTGCCATCAGTGAAGGGGGCAGGGACACAGATACGCAGTATTTT. It encodes CAISEGGRDTDTQYF.